This T cell receptor (beta chain) is drawn from a study of T cells in Graves' hyperthyroidism and ophthalmopathy. Background on the study: Staff took peripheral blood when the initial diagnosis was made, before any treatment began.

Findings of the study overall: Blood held most thyroid clonotypes expanded above 0.001 frequency. It was a median approximately six months before onset that the model predicted ophthalmopathy.

This clonotype appeared many times. Antigen: not known. RNA transcripts were the template for amplifying TCR beta CDR3 regions. Initially, a first-round RT-PCR of the TCR CDR3 employed the HTBI primer set. TCRdb itself ran the multiplex PCR reads through MiXCR, one entry per CDR3 protein. Here the sample spans around 600,000 distinct CDR3 sequences, more than 12% being singletons. The sequence derives from a woman between 50 and 59 years old with Graves' ophthalmopathy. Sequences were obtained from blood.

The CDR3 sequence: CASSLAGGTAGELFF. The CDR3 coding sequence is TGCGCCAGCAGCTTGGCCGGAGGGACGGCCGGGGAGCTGTTTTTT. This sequence joins TRBV5-1 and TRBJ2-2; perhaps TRBD2 as D (6 bases). CDR3 length: 15 amino acids. Trimming took 0 bases from V and 6 from J, leaving 12 bases between them. Germline V gives CDR1 SGHRS, CDR2 YFSETQ.